The TCR beta chain described here comes from a study of blood T cell repertoires in COVID-19. About the research overall: COVID-19 samples from acute and convalescent phases originated in the United States, Italy and Spain. PBMCs, B-cell-depleted T cells, or T cells were the source of the cDNA or gDNA that made up the material.

Method: immunoSEQ multiplex PCR; TCRdb's copy keeps in-frame clones and lacks some. The sample contains some 220,000 clones, 70% to 90% of which appear only once. Germline V gene data show CDR1 as ENHRY and CDR2 as SYGVKD. The length of the CDR3 is 14 residues. After removal of 6 bases from V and 1 base from J, the junction contained 4 bases not matched to a gene. This TCR derives from a young woman who had recovered from COVID-19. The chain joins TRBV10-3 to TRBJ2-7, with 9 bases identical to TRBD1. The sample taken for sequencing was peripheral blood. The CDR3 sequence: CAIRDRGSSYEQYF. The CDR3 region has the DNA TGTGCCATCAGGGACAGGGGAAGTTCCTACGAGCAGTACTTC.